These 6 T cell receptor beta chains originate from one sample sequenced in a study of cytomegalovirus exposure and HLA in healthy donors. Libraries were prepared by immunoSEQ multiplex PCR; TCRdb keeps only in-frame clonotypes and omits some of them. Of some 83,000 clones in the sample, 94% were seen once. The source material was PBMCs. Receptors were obtained from a woman aged 18-29 years in good health and CMV-seropositive.

The chain links TRBV14 to TRBJ1-5; maybe TRBD1 (5 bases). V was trimmed by 1 base and J by 9 bases, leaving 10 bases between them. Per germline, CDR1 SGHDN and CDR2 FVKESK. The CDR3 runs 13 residues. DNA of the CDR3: TGTGCCAGCAGCCAAGGACAGCTGCGGCCCCAGCATTTT. Translated: CASSQGQLRPQHF.

V is TRBV30 and J is TRBJ1-3; D is undetermined. Trimming left V 4 bases short and J 0 bases short, with 10 bases between. The V gene's germline CDR1 is GTSNPN and CDR2 SVGIG (reference sequence). CDR3 length: 14 amino acids. This CDR3 is CAWKRLASGNTIYF. CDR3 nucleotide sequence: TGTGCCTGGAAACGTTTAGCCTCTGGAAACACCATATATTTT.

This CDR3 is CASSPFLSGRSDTQYF. CDR3 nucleotides: TGCGCCAGCAGCCCATTCTTAAGCGGGCGTTCAGATACGCAGTATTTT. This rearrangement joins TRBV4-1 to TRBJ2-3; tentative D call: TRBD2 (6 bases). The CDR3 runs to 16 residues. Trimming removed 4 bases at V and 4 bases at J, with 18 bases between. Germline CDR1 MGHRA, CDR2 YSYEKL.

The chain carries TRBV6-5 and TRBJ2-5, with D maybe TRBD2 (7 bases). This CDR3 is built from 14 residues. Germline values: CDR1 MNHEY, CDR2 SVGAGI. The ends were cut back, 5 bases at V and 5 bases at J, with 15 bases in the middle. This CDR3 is CASSPPGGRETQYF. As DNA, the CDR3 is TGTGCCAGCAGTCCGCCGGGGGGCCGGGAGACCCAGTACTTC.

J is TRBJ2-2 and V is TRBV27, with a tentative D call TRBD2 (6 bases). The V gene lost 3 bases and the J gene lost 3 bases, with 17 bases spanning the gap. This CDR3 is built from 17 residues. Germline values: CDR1 MNHEY, CDR2 SMNVEV (reference sequence). The CDR3 DNA follows: TGTGCCAGCAGTTTCTCGGCCAGGGAGGCCCACACCGGGGAGCTGTTTTTT. It specifies CASSFSAREAHTGELFF.

The chain is built from TRBV6-6 and TRBJ2-7, with D unresolved. This CDR3 comprises 14 residues. Trimming stripped 2 bases from V and 1 base from J, with 9 bases between. Looked up from germline, CDR1 is MNHNY and CDR2 is SVGAGI (reference sequence). The CDR3 here is CASSYPETSYEQYF. The CDR3 DNA follows: TGTGCCAGCAGTTACCCAGAAACGTCCTACGAGCAGTACTTC.